This is a list of T cell receptor beta chains from one sample in a study of T cell responses to AZD1222 COVID-19 vaccine. The data were produced by immunoSEQ multiplex PCR, yet TCRdb's version contains in-frame clones alone and is incomplete. The sample shows 75,000 to 95,000 clones, roughly 90% of them seen only once. The sequenced sample was peripheral blood, obtained on day 0 of MenACWY control vaccination. The receptors here all came from an adult in good health. Each CDR3 is given with its conserved first and last residue. The D gene is left open where the match is weak. Clone size appears in some rows only: once, few, many, or a class for an expanded clone.

TRBJ2-1 | . | TRBV7-3 | . | CASSLSPGPGDEQFF | TGTGCCAGCAGCTTAAGTCCAGGGCCAGGGGATGAGCAGTTCTTC
TRBJ1-1 | few | TRBV27 | TRBD1 | CASSWTGAYTEAFF | TGTGCCAGCAGTTGGACAGGGGCGTACACTGAAGCTTTCTTT
TRBJ1-1 | . | TRBV7-9 | . | CASSLVTREAFF | TGTGCCAGCAGCTTAGTTACCAGGGAAGCTTTCTTT
TRBJ1-3 | . | TRBV30 | . | CAARFSGNTIYF | TGTGCCGCTCGGTTCTCTGGAAACACCATATATTTT
TRBJ1-5 | . | TRBV27 | TRBD1 | CASSPDRDGQPQHF | TGTGCCAGCAGTCCCGACAGGGATGGTCAGCCCCAGCATTTT
TRBJ1-3 | . | TRBV6-5 | . | CASSYLRSGPGNTIYF | TGTGCCAGCAGTTACCTCAGATCTGGGCCCGGAAACACCATATATTTT
TRBJ2-7 | . | TRBV25-1 | TRBD2 | CASTPAGGYEQYF | TGTGCCAGCACACCAGCGGGGGGCTACGAGCAGTACTTC
TRBJ1-1 | . | TRBV30 | . | CAWISRLNTEAFF | TGTGCCTGGATAAGCAGGCTGAACACTGAAGCTTTCTTT
TRBJ2-1 | . | TRBV5-4 | TRBD1 | CASNPGQGNEQFF | TGTGCCAGCAACCCGGGACAGGGCAATGAGCAGTTCTTC
TRBJ2-7 | . | TRBV10-3 | TRBD1 | CAISEPGQGSYEQYF | TGTGCCATCAGTGAGCCAGGACAGGGGTCGTACGAGCAGTACTTC
TRBJ1-1 | . | TRBV7-2 | . | CASSLGARGAFF | TGTGCCAGCAGCTTAGGGGCCAGAGGGGCTTTCTTT
TRBJ1-2 | . | TRBV11-3 | . | CASSLDGGYTF | TGTGCCAGCAGCCTTGACGGTGGCTACACCTTC
TRBJ2-7 | . | TRBV7-3 | . | CASTQMSSYEQYF | TGTGCCAGCACGCAGATGAGCTCCTACGAGCAGTACTTC
TRBJ1-2 | . | TRBV6-5 | . | CASSQGPAGYGYTF | TGTGCCAGCAGCCAGGGGCCGGCGGGCTATGGCTACACCTTC
TRBJ2-5 | . | TRBV27 | . | CASSLYAASETQYF | TGTGCCAGCAGTTTATATGCGGCGTCGGAGACCCAGTACTTC
TRBJ2-1 | . | TRBV11-3 | TRBD2 | CASSPGRGSYNEQFF | TGTGCCAGCAGCCCCGGGAGGGGTTCCTACAATGAGCAGTTCTTC
TRBJ1-5 | . | TRBV24-1 | . | CATSDSQGSNQPQHF | TGTGCCACCAGTGATTCACAGGGCAGCAATCAGCCCCAGCATTTT
TRBJ1-2 | . | TRBV19 | . | CASSTSGTSNYGYTF | TGTGCCAGTAGTACTTCAGGGACTTCCAACTATGGCTACACCTTC
TRBJ2-7 | . | TRBV12-3/TRBV12-4 | . | CASDSGYEQYF | TGTGCCAGCGATTCGGGCTACGAGCAGTACTTC
TRBJ2-2 | . | TRBV12-5 | . | CASGFGRGSTGELFF | TGTGCTAGTGGTTTTGGTAGGGGGTCTACCGGGGAGCTGTTTTTT
TRBJ2-7 | . | TRBV7-6 | TRBD2 | CASSLDLAGGREQYF | TGTGCCAGCAGCTTAGATCTAGCGGGGGGTCGAGAGCAGTACTTC
TRBJ2-1 | . | TRBV5-1 | TRBD2 | CASSARAGARIYNEQFF | TGCGCCAGCAGCGCGAGAGCGGGGGCCCGCATCTACAATGAGCAGTTCTTC
TRBJ1-2 | . | TRBV10-2 | TRBD1 | CASRPGQGRWGYTF | TGCGCCAGCAGGCCGGGACAGGGAAGATGGGGCTACACCTTC
TRBJ1-6 | . | TRBV9 | TRBD1 | CASSGHGTGQNSPLHF | TGTGCCAGCAGCGGGCACGGGACAGGGCAGAATTCACCCCTCCACTTT
TRBJ1-1 | . | TRBV2 | . | CATHEEWAKVNTEAFF | TGTGCCACTCACGAGGAGTGGGCAAAGGTGAACACTGAAGCTTTCTTT
TRBJ2-5 | . | TRBV2 | . | CASSGPDRLQETQYF | TGTGCCAGCAGTGGCCCCGACAGGCTCCAAGAGACCCAGTACTTC
TRBJ1-4 | . | TRBV7-9 | . | CASSPQGTINEKLFF | TGTGCCAGCAGCCCGCAAGGGACAATTAATGAAAAACTGTTTTTT
TRBJ2-3 | . | TRBV7-9 | . | CASSMTEDTQYF | TGTGCCAGCAGCATGACAGAAGATACGCAGTATTTT
TRBJ1-1 | few | TRBV4-1 | . | CASSQAGTVEAFF | TGCGCCAGCAGCCAGGCAGGGACCGTTGAAGCTTTCTTT
TRBJ2-1 | . | TRBV9 | . | CASSVGAGHNEQFF | TGTGCCAGCAGCGTAGGTGCGGGGCACAATGAGCAGTTCTTC
TRBJ2-3 | . | TRBV7-6 | TRBD2 | CASSSSGTRGDTQYF | TGTGCCAGCAGCTCCTCCGGGACTAGAGGAGATACGCAGTATTTT
TRBJ2-2 | . | TRBV5-5 | TRBD2 | CASSPGLAGGNPGELFF | TGTGCCAGCAGCCCGGGACTAGCGGGGGGGAACCCCGGGGAGCTGTTTTTT
TRBJ2-5 | . | TRBV6-2/TRBV6-3 | TRBD2 | CASSYSTSGGMAIETQYF | TGTGCCAGCAGTTACTCGACTAGCGGGGGTATGGCAATAGAGACCCAGTACTTC
TRBJ1-1 | . | TRBV7-7 | TRBD1 | CASSLKQGTEAFF | TGTGCCAGCAGCTTAAAACAGGGGACTGAAGCTTTCTTT
TRBJ1-2 | . | TRBV6-5 | . | CASSIDRAAYGYTF | TGTGCCAGCAGTATCGACAGAGCTGCCTATGGCTACACCTTC
TRBJ1-4 | . | TRBV29-1 | . | CSVGQNNEKLFF | TGCAGCGTTGGTCAGAATAATGAAAAACTGTTTTTT
TRBJ2-6 | . | TRBV28 | . | CASSLDGSSGANVLTF | TGTGCCAGCAGTTTAGACGGGAGCTCTGGGGCCAACGTCCTGACTTTC
TRBJ1-2 | . | TRBV12-3/TRBV12-4 | . | CASSPGPTYGYTF | TGTGCCAGCAGTCCGGGGCCAACTTATGGCTACACCTTC
TRBJ2-3 | . | TRBV18 | TRBD2 | CASSPSGGSTDTQYF | TGTGCCAGCTCACCATCGGGGGGGTCTACAGATACGCAGTATTTT
TRBJ1-2 | . | TRBV3-1/TRBV3-2 | TRBD1 | CASSPVTGLSNYGYTF | TGTGCCAGCAGCCCCGTGACAGGGCTCTCTAACTATGGCTACACCTTC
TRBJ2-7 | . | TRBV9 | TRBD1 | CASSDRDRGYEQYF | TGTGCCAGCAGCGACCGGGACAGGGGTTACGAGCAGTACTTC
TRBJ2-3 | . | TRBV28 | . | CASSYLVQGYSTDTQYF | TGTGCCAGCAGTTACCTCGTTCAGGGGTATAGCACAGATACGCAGTATTTT
TRBJ2-1 | . | TRBV5-1 | . | CARYRSREVLFFLNEQFF | TGCGCCAGGTATCGGAGCCGGGAAGTCTTATTTTTCCTAAATGAGCAGTTCTTC
TRBJ1-6 | . | TRBV6-6 | . | CASSIQGQNSPLHF | TGTGCCAGCAGTATTCAGGGGCAGAATTCACCCCTCCACTTT
TRBJ1-3 | . | TRBV12-3/TRBV12-4 | . | CASSPSGNTIYF | TGTGCCAGCAGTCCCTCAGGAAACACCATATATTTT
TRBJ1-6 | . | TRBV4-2 | TRBD1 | CASSRTGYNSPLHF | TGTGCCAGCAGCCGGACAGGGTATAATTCACCCCTCCACTTT
TRBJ2-1 | . | TRBV9 | . | CASSVAPVVAKNEQFF | TGTGCCAGCAGCGTAGCCCCGGTGGTAGCGAAGAATGAGCAGTTCTTC
TRBJ1-6 | . | TRBV7-2 | . | CASSLGGQLNSPLHF | TGTGCCAGCAGCTTAGGGGGCCAACTTAATTCACCCCTCCACTTT
TRBJ2-7 | . | TRBV27 | TRBD1 | CASSSGTGLYEQYF | TGTGCCAGCAGTTCCGGGACAGGACTCTACGAGCAGTACTTC
TRBJ1-5 | . | TRBV4-3 | . | CASSQDRTVHSNQPQHF | TGCGCCAGCAGCCAAGATAGGACAGTTCATAGCAATCAGCCCCAGCATTTT
TRBJ1-1 | once | TRBV27 | . | CASSLTGTPHTEAFF | TGTGCCAGCAGTCTCACCGGGACACCACACACTGAAGCTTTCTTT
TRBJ2-3 | . | TRBV5-1 | . | CASYNRDLGDTQYF | TGCGCCAGTTACAACAGGGACTTGGGAGATACGCAGTATTTT
TRBJ2-1 | . | TRBV7-3 | TRBD2 | CASSLGTSVYNEQFF | TGTGCCAGCAGCTTAGGGACTAGCGTCTACAATGAGCAGTTCTTC
TRBJ1-2 | . | TRBV6-5 | . | CASSSFESRNYGYTF | TGTGCCAGCAGTTCGTTTGAATCTCGGAACTATGGCTACACCTTC
TRBJ2-7 | . | TRBV7-2 | TRBD1 | CASSLRVTGGYEQYF | TGTGCCAGCAGCTTAAGAGTGACAGGGGGCTACGAGCAGTACTTC
TRBJ2-7 | . | TRBV6-4 | . | CASSDYDTVKYF | TGTGCCAGCAGTGATTATGACACCGTAAAGTACTTC
TRBJ1-5 | . | TRBV7-3 | . | CASSPDGNQPQHF | TGTGCCAGCAGCCCCGACGGGAATCAGCCCCAGCATTTT